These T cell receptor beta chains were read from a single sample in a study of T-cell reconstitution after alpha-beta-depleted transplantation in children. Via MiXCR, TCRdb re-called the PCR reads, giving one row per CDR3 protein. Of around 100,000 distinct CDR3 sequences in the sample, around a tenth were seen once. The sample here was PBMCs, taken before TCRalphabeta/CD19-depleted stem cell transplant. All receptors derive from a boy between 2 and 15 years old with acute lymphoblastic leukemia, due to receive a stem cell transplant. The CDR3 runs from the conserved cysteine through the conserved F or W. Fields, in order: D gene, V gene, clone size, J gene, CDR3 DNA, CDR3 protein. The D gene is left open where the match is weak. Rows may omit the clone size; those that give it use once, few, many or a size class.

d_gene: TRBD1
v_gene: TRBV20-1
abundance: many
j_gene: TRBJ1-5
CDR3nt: TGCAGTGCTCAACGGACAGGGTTGACCAATCAGCCCCAGCATTTT
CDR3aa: CSAQRTGLTNQPQHF

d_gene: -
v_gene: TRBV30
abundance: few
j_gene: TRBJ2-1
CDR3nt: TGTGCCTGGGAGGGGGGAGTCGCTGGAAATGAGCAGTTCTTC
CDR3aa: CAWEGGVAGNEQFF

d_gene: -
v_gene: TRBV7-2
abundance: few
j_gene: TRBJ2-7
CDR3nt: TGTGCCAGCAGCACCTACCACGGTGGAGACTACGAGCAGTACTTC
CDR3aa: CASSTYHGGDYEQYF

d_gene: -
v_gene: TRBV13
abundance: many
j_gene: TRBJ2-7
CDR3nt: TGTGCCAGCAGCTTAAAGGTCTCCTACGAGCAGTACTTC
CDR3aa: CASSLKVSYEQYF

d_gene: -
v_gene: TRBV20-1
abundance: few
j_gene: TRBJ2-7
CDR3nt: TGCAGTGCTAGAGATATCGAGGCCATAGACTCCTACGAGCAGTACTTC
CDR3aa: CSARDIEAIDSYEQYF

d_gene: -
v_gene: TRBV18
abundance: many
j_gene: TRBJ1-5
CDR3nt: TGTGCCAGCTCCGTGGACCTCGATCAGCCCCAGCATTTT
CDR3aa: CASSVDLDQPQHF

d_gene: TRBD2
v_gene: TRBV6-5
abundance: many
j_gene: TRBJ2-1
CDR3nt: TGTGCCAGCAGTTTAGGTGGGGGGGGGTCGCCCCGCAATGAGCAGTTCTTC
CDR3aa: CASSLGGGGSPRNEQFF

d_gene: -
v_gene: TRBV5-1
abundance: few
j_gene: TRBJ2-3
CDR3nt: TGCGCCAGCAGCCTTGGCGGTCCCAGGAGCACAGATACGCAGTATTTT
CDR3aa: CASSLGGPRSTDTQYF

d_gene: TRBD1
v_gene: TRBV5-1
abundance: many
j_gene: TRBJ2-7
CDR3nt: TGCGCCAGCAGCTTGGATTTGACAGGGGGAGGGGACGAGCAGTACTTC
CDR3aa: CASSLDLTGGGDEQYF

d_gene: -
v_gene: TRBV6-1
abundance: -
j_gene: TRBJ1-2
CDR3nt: TGTGCCAGCAGTGAAGTTTCGGGATATGGCTACACCTTC
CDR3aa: CASSEVSGYGYTF